A selection of T cell receptor beta chains follows, all from one sample in a study of CD8+ T cells in alopecia areata. Libraries were prepared by immunoSEQ multiplex PCR; TCRdb keeps only in-frame clonotypes and omits some of them. The sample records approximately 300,000 clones, 58% being singletons. Source: CD4+ T cells sorted from blood, taken at week 24, from a patient treated with tofacitinib. Every receptor here comes from a human donor with alopecia areata. CDR3s include the opening cysteine and the closing phenylalanine or tryptophan. Each record gives: CDR3 length, clone size, J gene, V gene, D gene, CDR3 protein, CDR3 DNA. The D gene is left open where the match is weak. For some rows the clone size is stated as once, few or many, or as a class when expanded; others skip it.

>13|NA|TRBJ1-2|TRBV29-1|NA
CSVEEGQGILYTF
TGCAGCGTTGAGGAAGGGCAAGGAATCCTCTACACCTTC
>14|NA|TRBJ2-3|TRBV2|NA
CASSAQRGTDTQYF
TGTGCCAGCAGTGCGCAGCGAGGCACAGATACGCAGTATTTT
>11|NA|TRBJ2-7|TRBV29-1|NA
CSVVTGYEQYF
TGCAGCGTTGTAACAGGGTATGAGCAGTACTTC
>11|NA|TRBJ2-5|TRBV27|NA
CASSAVGTQYF
TGTGCCAGCAGCGCCGTTGGGACCCAGTACTTC
>15|NA|TRBJ2-4|TRBV28|TRBD2
CASSLLAGGRGIQYF
TGTGCCAGCAGCTTACTAGCGGGGGGGCGTGGCATTCAGTACTTC
>14|NA|TRBJ2-7|TRBV9|TRBD1
CASSVRTGTYEQYF
TGTGCCAGCAGCGTACGGACAGGGACCTACGAGCAGTACTTC
>15|NA|TRBJ1-1|TRBV29-1|NA
CSVAVGLGLNTEAFF
TGCAGCGTTGCGGTGGGGTTGGGGCTGAACACTGAAGCTTTCTTT
>14|few|TRBJ2-5|TRBV2|TRBD1
CATRQGRGQETQYF
TGTGCCACTCGACAGGGAAGGGGACAAGAGACCCAGTACTTC
>12|NA|TRBJ1-2|TRBV6-6|NA
CASSFRLYGYTF
TGTGCCAGCAGTTTCCGGCTCTATGGCTACACCTTC
>14|NA|TRBJ2-3|TRBV7-2|NA
CASSLAQGTDTQYF
TGTGCCAGCAGCTTAGCGCAGGGCACAGATACGCAGTATTTT
>16|NA|TRBJ2-2|TRBV30|NA
CAWRGTLLSNTGELFF
TGTGCCTGGAGGGGGACCTTGTTGTCCAACACCGGGGAGCTGTTTTTT
>13|NA|TRBJ2-5|TRBV4-2|NA
CASSQPDKETQYF
TGTGCCAGCAGCCAACCCGACAAGGAGACCCAGTACTTC
>13|NA|TRBJ1-5|TRBV30|NA
CACNQKGDQPQHF
TGTGCCTGTAATCAAAAGGGGGATCAGCCCCAGCATTTT
>15|once|TRBJ2-3|TRBV5-1|NA
CASSLESKRTDTQYF
TGCGCCAGCAGCTTGGAGTCCAAGCGGACAGATACGCAGTATTTT
>15|NA|TRBJ2-1|TRBV28|NA
CASSLLGGTLNEQFF
TGTGCCAGCAGTTTACTGGGGGGCACCCTCAATGAGCAGTTCTTC
>16|NA|TRBJ2-3|TRBV5-4|TRBD2
CASSPEGAGLTDTQYF
TGTGCCAGCAGCCCGGAAGGAGCGGGGCTCACAGATACGCAGTATTTT
>12|many|TRBJ2-7|TRBV6-5|NA
CASRSTGFEQYF
TGTGCCAGCAGGTCTACAGGGTTCGAGCAGTACTTC
>13|NA|TRBJ1-4|TRBV29-1|TRBD1
CSVTGATNEKLFF
TGCAGCGTGACAGGGGCAACTAATGAAAAACTGTTTTTT
>10|NA|TRBJ1-2|TRBV15|NA
CATYGFGYTF
TGTGCCACCTATGGTTTCGGCTACACCTTC
>11|NA|TRBJ2-3|TRBV7-9|NA
CASGSTDTQYF
TGTGCCAGCGGTTCCACAGATACGCAGTATTTT
>15|NA|TRBJ1-6|TRBV7-2|NA
CASSLVGARNSPLHF
TGTGCCAGCAGCTTAGTTGGTGCGAGAAATTCACCCCTCCACTTT
>13|NA|TRBJ1-1|TRBV5-1|NA
CASSSVPNTEAFF
TGCGCCAGCAGCTCGGTCCCGAACACTGAAGCTTTCTTT
>13|NA|TRBJ2-1|TRBV15|NA
CATSRGPEEEQFF
TGTGCCACCAGCAGAGGACCAGAAGAGGAGCAGTTCTTC
>11|NA|TRBJ1-2|TRBV20-1|NA
CSALTVYGYTF
TGCAGTGCTCTGACAGTCTATGGCTACACCTTC
>14|NA|TRBJ2-6|TRBV18|NA
CASSPLSGANVLTF
TGTGCCAGCTCACCACTGTCCGGGGCCAACGTCCTGACTTTC
>15|NA|TRBJ1-4|TRBV2|TRBD1
CASRPVRGRDEKLFF
TGTGCCAGCAGACCCGTCAGGGGGCGGGATGAAAAACTGTTTTTT
>11|NA|TRBJ2-1|TRBV20-1|NA
CRAAGYNEQFF
TGCAGGGCCGCGGGCTACAATGAGCAGTTCTTC
>14|few|TRBJ1-2|TRBV5-1|TRBD1
CASSLDRGRGGYTF
TGCGCCAGCAGCTTGGACAGGGGGCGAGGAGGCTACACCTTC
>15|few|TRBJ1-2|TRBV29-1|TRBD1
CSVGGTASPNYGYTF
TGCAGCGTTGGTGGGACAGCCTCACCTAACTATGGCTACACCTTC
>16|few|TRBJ2-7|TRBV25-1|NA
CASSDLLAQRLHEQYF
TGTGCCAGCAGTGATCTCTTGGCACAGCGCCTCCACGAGCAGTACTTC
>18|few|TRBJ1-5|TRBV27|TRBD1
CASSPGQAGRYSNQPQHF
TGTGCCAGCAGTCCGGGACAGGCGGGAAGATATAGCAATCAGCCCCAGCATTTT
>10|once|TRBJ1-2|TRBV6-1|NA
CASSVYGYTF
TGTGCCAGCTCCGTCTATGGCTACACCTTC
>12|NA|TRBJ2-3|TRBV14|NA
CASSQDGAVQYF
TGTGCCAGCAGCCAAGATGGGGCGGTGCAGTATTTT
>14|few|TRBJ1-3|TRBV28|NA
CASSTGSSGNTIYF
TGTGCCAGCAGTACAGGATCCTCTGGAAACACCATATATTTT
>13|NA|TRBJ2-7|TRBV29-1|NA
CSVAGGQGYEQYF
TGCAGCGTTGCAGGAGGGCAAGGCTACGAGCAGTACTTC
>13|NA|TRBJ1-2|TRBV2|TRBD1
CASSVTGGRSYTF
TGTGCCAGCAGTGTAACAGGGGGCCGGAGCTACACCTTC
>13|NA|TRBJ1-2|TRBV5-8|NA
CASSQDRNYGYTF
TGTGCCAGCAGCCAAGACAGAAACTATGGCTACACCTTC
>14|NA|TRBJ1-3|TRBV29-1|NA
CSVELGSSGNTIYF
TGCAGCGTTGAACTGGGCTCCTCTGGAAACACCATATATTTT
>15|NA|TRBJ1-4|TRBV30|TRBD1
CAWRDRNLGGEKLFF
TGTGCCTGGAGGGACAGGAATCTTGGAGGGGAAAAACTGTTTTTT
>13|NA|TRBJ2-5|TRBV2|NA
CATTFQGLVTQYF
TGTGCCACCACCTTCCAAGGATTAGTGACCCAGTACTTC
>15|few|TRBJ2-3|TRBV2|NA
CATRQTPRGTDTQYF
TGTGCCACCAGACAGACTCCGCGGGGCACAGATACGCAGTATTTT
>13|NA|TRBJ2-3|TRBV7-2|NA
CASSFPGRDTQYF
TGTGCCAGCAGCTTCCCCGGCCGAGATACGCAGTATTTT